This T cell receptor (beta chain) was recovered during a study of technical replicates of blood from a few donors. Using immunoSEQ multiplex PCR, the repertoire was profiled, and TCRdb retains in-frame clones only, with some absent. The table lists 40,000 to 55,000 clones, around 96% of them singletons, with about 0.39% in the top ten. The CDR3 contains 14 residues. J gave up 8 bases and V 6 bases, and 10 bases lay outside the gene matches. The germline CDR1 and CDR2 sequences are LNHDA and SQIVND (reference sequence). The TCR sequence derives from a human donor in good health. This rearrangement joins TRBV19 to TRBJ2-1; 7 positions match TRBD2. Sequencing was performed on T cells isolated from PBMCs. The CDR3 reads CASRVEGGPYEQFF. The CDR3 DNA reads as TGTGCCAGTAGGGTTGAGGGAGGGCCTTATGAGCAGTTCTTC. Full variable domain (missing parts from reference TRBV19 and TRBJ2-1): DGGITQSPKYLFRKEGQNVTLSCEQNLNHDAMYWYRQDPGQGLRLIYYSQIVNDFQKGDIAEGYSVSREKKESFPLTVTSAQKNPTAFYLCASRVEGGPYEQFFGPGTRLTVL.